The text below deals with one T cell receptor beta chain. CDR3 length: 17 residues. Germline V gives CDR1 LGHNT, CDR2 FRNRAP. J lost 2 bases, V lost 1 base, and 5 bases had no gene match. The sample originates from a study of shared clonotypes between healthy human individuals. Selected positively for CCR7 and CD45RO-negative, naive CD8 cells excluded terminally differentiated effector memory CD45RA+ cells. The table came from immunoSEQ multiplex PCR; TCRdb's copy has only in-frame clones and leaves some out. The sample has hundreds of thousands of clones, around 96% seen once. The chain recombines TRBV12-5 with TRBJ2-1; TRBD2 matches at 10 bases. Input material: naive CD8+ T cells sorted from blood. This receptor was taken from a woman in her 30s in good health. CDR3 loop: CASGLALAGGPYNEQFF. As DNA, the CDR3 is TGTGCTAGTGGTTTGGCCTTAGCGGGAGGACCCTACAATGAGCAGTTCTTC.